Listed below are T cell receptor beta chains from one sample, sequenced in a study of technical replicates of blood from a handful of donors. Libraries were prepared by immunoSEQ multiplex PCR; TCRdb keeps only in-frame clonotypes and omits some of them. The sample consists of roughly 79,000 clones, 90% to 95% of them appearing once. Sample: T cells isolated from PBMCs. All receptors derive from a human donor in good health. Some clones in this sample may be carry-over from other donors' samples. CDR3s include the opening cysteine and the closing phenylalanine or tryptophan. Each record gives: clone size, J gene, D gene, V gene, CDR3 protein, CDR3 DNA. A D gene is named only where the DNA matches it firmly. The listing skips clone size in some rows; elsewhere it reads once, few, many or a size class.

>.|TRBJ1-1|TRBD1|TRBV6-6
CASTLIPGQGLHEAFF
TGTGCCAGCACCCTAATCCCGGGACAGGGCCTCCATGAAGCTTTCTTT
>.|TRBJ1-1|.|TRBV7-9
CASSLFQAEAFF
TGTGCCAGCAGCTTATTTCAGGCTGAAGCTTTCTTT
>.|TRBJ1-4|.|TRBV7-9
CASSSGSFLTNEKLFF
TGTGCCAGCAGCTCAGGGTCCTTCTTAACTAATGAAAAACTGTTTTTT
>.|TRBJ1-6|.|TRBV6-5
CATSRGISYNSPLHF
TGTGCCACCTCGAGGGGGATATCCTATAATTCACCCCTCCACTTT
>.|TRBJ1-5|TRBD1|TRBV5-8
CASSLGLPGTGSNSNQPQHF
TGTGCCAGCAGCTTGGGTCTGCCCGGGACAGGGTCAAATAGCAATCAGCCCCAGCATTTT
>.|TRBJ2-5|.|TRBV6-1
CASSEWPGQETQYF
TGTGCCAGCAGTGAATGGCCAGGCCAAGAGACCCAGTACTTC
>.|TRBJ1-3|.|TRBV2
CASTPGINSGNTIYF
TGTGCCAGCACTCCCGGGATTAACTCTGGAAACACCATATATTTT
>.|TRBJ1-1|TRBD1|TRBV10-3
CAISERGQGEPEAFF
TGTGCCATCAGTGAGAGGGGACAGGGGGAACCTGAAGCTTTCTTT
>.|TRBJ1-2|TRBD1|TRBV7-9
CASSSSRADRAAGGYTF
TGTGCCAGCAGCTCATCAAGGGCCGACAGGGCCGCAGGAGGCTACACCTTC
>.|TRBJ1-2|TRBD1|TRBV19
CASSAPGQGSNGYTF
TGTGCCAGTAGTGCCCCGGGACAGGGGTCGAATGGCTACACCTTC
>few|TRBJ1-2|TRBD1|TRBV9
CASSALGQGFYGYTF
TGTGCCAGCAGCGCCCTTGGACAGGGCTTCTATGGCTACACCTTC